These 27 T cell receptor beta chains share one sample of origin, sequenced in a study of glioma-infiltrating T cells. Amplification of TCR alpha and beta CDR3 regions from RNA used iRepertoire nested multiplex PCR. In TCRdb, the multiplex PCR reads were re-called with MiXCR into one record per CDR3 protein. The sample has approximately 400,000 distinct CDR3 sequences, 41% seen once. Sequencing used glioma tissue, nonneoplastic brain tissue, or PBMCs (not recorded which). These receptors all stem from a human donor with low-grade glioma or glioblastoma, undergoing nonglioma brain surgery, or in good health (not recorded which).

This sequence joins TRBV20-1 and TRBJ2-7; maybe TRBD2 (6 bases). Trimming left V 5 bases short and J 5 bases short, with 19 bases between. The CDR3 spans 14 residues. Germline V gene data show CDR1 as DFQATT and CDR2 as SNEGSKA (reference sequence). The CDR3 here is CSAPRDLARHEQYF. CDR3 coding DNA: TGCAGTGCTCCCAGGGACTTAGCGCGCCACGAGCAGTACTTC.

This clonotype was counted only a few times. This chain links TRBV4-1 with TRBJ2-7, with no clear D. The germline V gene encodes CDR1 MGHRA and CDR2 YSYEKL. Trimming left V 2 bases short and J 5 bases short, with 10 bases between. This CDR3 spans 13 amino acids. DNA for the CDR3: TGCGCCAGCAGCCAACACGGCCGCGACGAGCAGTACTTC. It specifies CASSQHGRDEQYF.

This chain uses TRBV10-3 with TRBJ2-3, with 11 bases that match TRBD2. The CDR3 extends over 18 amino acids. The germline CDR1 and CDR2 sequences are ENHRY and SYGVKD. The V gene end was trimmed by 3 bases and the J gene end by 0 bases; junction bases not matched to a gene: 8. In DNA, the CDR3 is TGTGCCATCAGTGACGGGCTCCTAGCGGGAGGTAGCACAGATACGCAGTATTTT. Amino acids: CAISDGLLAGGSTDTQYF.

This clonotype was seen ten or more times. The genes are TRBV20-1 and TRBJ1-1; TRBD1 is a possible D gene (6 bases). Germline-derived CDR1 and CDR2 are DFQATT and SNEGSKA (reference sequence). The germline V and J ends were trimmed by 6 bases and 4 bases, with 27 bases remaining between them. CDR3 size: 17 residues. The CDR3 region has the DNA TGCAGTGCCTCCCCAAGAGACAGGAGCCTTGATGGCACTGAAGCTTTCTTT. Protein sequence: CSASPRDRSLDGTEAFF.

This clonotype appeared a single time. This could be a read error, since a much larger clone is one nucleotide away. This rearrangement joins TRBV15 to TRBJ2-3, with 8 bases identical to TRBD2. The V gene's germline CDR1 is LNHNV and CDR2 YYDKDF (reference sequence). The CDR3 contains 14 residues. The DNA of the CDR3 is TGTGCCAACAGCAGTGGGGTTAGTAGCGGGGAGCAGTATTTT. This encodes CANSSGVSSGEQYF. The full variable domain, completed using reference TRBV15 and TRBJ2-3, is DAMVIQNPRYQVTQFGKPVTLSCSQTLNHNVMYWYQQKSSQAPKLLFHYYDKDFNNEADTPDNFQSRRPNTSFCFLDIRSPGLGDTAMYLCANSSGVSSGEQYFGPGTRLTVL.

This clonotype has at least ten counts. The rearrangement joins TRBV7-2 to TRBJ2-3; weak D call: TRBD2 (6 bases). The CDR3 contains 15 residues. The V end was cut by 4 bases, the J end by 0 bases, with 11 bases between. Germline V gene data show CDR1 as SGHTA and CDR2 as FQGNSA. In nucleotides, the CDR3 is TGTGCCAGCAGCTATCAGAGCGGGAGCACAGATACGCAGTATTTT. Amino acids: CASSYQSGSTDTQYF.

This clonotype was recorded a few times. V gene TRBV20-1 combines with J gene TRBJ1-5; 7 bases match TRBD1. The CDR3 consists of 14 residues. Germline CDR1 is DFQATT and CDR2 is SNEGSKA (reference sequence). With V trimmed by 6 bases and J by 5 bases, 10 bases remained unmatched. The CDR3 nucleotides are TGCAGTGCCACGGATAGGGGGCCTGATCAGCCCCAGCATTTT. Translating it yields CSATDRGPDQPQHF.

This clonotype showed up many times. V and J are TRBV28 and TRBJ2-2, with D tentatively TRBD2 (6 bases). The germline V gene encodes CDR1 MDHEN and CDR2 SYDVKM. This CDR3 region has 15 residues. V lost 3 bases and J 4 bases, leaving 12 bases between the germline ends. DNA of the CDR3: TGTGCCAGCAGTTTGCGGGATTGGCCCACCGGGGAGCTGTTTTTT. As protein: CASSLRDWPTGELFF.

This clonotype was found a few times. The J gene is TRBJ2-1, the V gene TRBV4-3, with 8 bases identical to TRBD1. The junction had 17 bases not matched to a gene; V was cut back by 3 bases and J by 7 bases. Germline V CDR1 and CDR2: LGHNA, YSLEER. The CDR3 has 18 amino acids. The CDR3 region is CASSHPIGTGRGLNEQFF. The CDR3 coding sequence is TGCGCCAGCAGCCATCCCATCGGGACAGGACGTGGCCTGAATGAGCAGTTCTTC.

This clonotype appeared a single time. The chain carries TRBV4-3 and TRBJ2-7; TRBD1 aligns across 7 bases. The junction had 12 bases not matched to a gene; V was cut back by 1 base and J by 3 bases. Germline values: CDR1 LGHNA, CDR2 YSLEER. The CDR3 contains 17 residues. The CDR3 DNA is TGCGCCAGCAGCCAAGGGGGTGGAGTAGGACAGGACTACGAGCAGTACTTC. Amino acids: CASSQGGGVGQDYEQYF.

As for this clonotype: Possible read error: a much larger clone is one base away. The chain has TRBV28 and TRBJ2-1; 14 nucleotides match TRBD2. V shed 4 bases, J shed 8 bases, and the junction held 7 bases outside the gene matches. Germline V gene lookup returns CDR1 MDHEN and CDR2 SYDVKM. This CDR3 contains 16 residues. The CDR3 loop is CASSSRLAGGEHEQFF. CDR3 nucleotide sequence: TGTGCCAGCAGTTCCAGACTAGCGGGAGGGGAACATGAGCAGTTCTTC.

There are many counts of this clonotype. In DNA form, the CDR3 reads TGTGCCAGCAGTTACTCGATGTTCACTAGCTCCTACAATGAGCAGTTCTTC. Protein: CASSYSMFTSSYNEQFF. This rearrangement joins TRBV6-5 to TRBJ2-1; a possible D gene is TRBD2 (5 bases). The CDR3 spans 17 residues. CDR1 is MNHEY, CDR2 SVGAGI, per germline. With 0 bases removed from V and 0 bases from J, the gap between germline ends came to 12 bases.

The chain is built from TRBV28 and TRBJ2-7, with TRBD1 matching 7 bases. The germline V gene has CDR1 MDHEN and CDR2 SYDVKM. J was trimmed by 4 bases and V by 9 bases; bases with no gene match: 12. This CDR3 region has 14 residues. In nucleotides, the CDR3 is TGTGCCAGTCATTCCCCGGGACAGAAATACGAGCAGTACTTC. This encodes CASHSPGQKYEQYF.

The chain uses TRBV29-1 and TRBJ2-7, with D possibly TRBD1 on 6 matching bases. There are 13 residues in the CDR3. From germline, CDR1 is SQVTM and CDR2 ANQGSEA. Trimming pared 6 bases from V and 3 bases from J, leaving 15 bases between. The DNA for the CDR3 is TGCAGCGTGGCCTGGGACACGGACTACGAGCAGTACTTC. Protein: CSVAWDTDYEQYF.

This chain joins TRBV28 and TRBJ2-6; the D is unclear. This CDR3 has 14 residues. With 7 bases removed from V and 2 bases from J, the gap between germline ends came to 9 bases. Germline V gives CDR1 MDHEN, CDR2 SYDVKM. The CDR3 DNA reads TGTGCCAGCAACTCCGGCCCTGGGGCCAACGTCCTGACTTTC. It encodes CASNSGPGANVLTF.

This clonotype was detected a few times. This chain connects TRBV12-3 or TRBV12-4 to TRBJ1-5; D not certain. The CDR3 sequence is 12 residues long. The V gene lost 6 bases and the J gene lost 6 bases, with 9 bases spanning the gap. CDR3: CASSDWSQPQHF. The CDR3 DNA is TGTGCCAGCAGCGACTGGAGTCAGCCCCAGCATTTT.

Concerning this clonotype: This likely comes from a read error, as the CDR3 has no conserved phenylalanine or tryptophan at its end. This chain uses TRBV27 with TRBJ1-5; 7 nucleotides match TRBD1. The germline gives CDR1 MNHEY, CDR2 SMNVEV (reference sequence). V lost 5 bases to trimming and J lost 7 bases; unmatched junction nucleotides: 5. This CDR3 has 13 residues. In DNA form, the CDR3 reads TGTGCCAGCAGTGACAGGACAGGACAGCCCCAGCATCTT. Amino acids: CASSDRTGQPQHL.

V gene TRBV5-8 combines with J gene TRBJ2-5; 8 positions agree with TRBD2. CDR3 length: 16 residues. Germline CDR1 and CDR2: SGHTS and YDEGEE. V trimming: 2 bases; J trimming: 2 bases; junction bases outside the gene matches: 8. The CDR3 DNA follows: TGTGCCAGCAGCTTCTATCGACTAGCGACTCAAGAGACCCAGTACTTC. Translation: CASSFYRLATQETQYF.

The chain links TRBV27 to TRBJ2-3, with 10 bases matching TRBD2. The V and J ends lost 5 bases and 0 bases, in that order; junction bases with no gene match: 14. CDR1 and CDR2 from the germline V gene are MNHEY and SMNVEV (reference sequence). This CDR3 is built from 19 residues. The CDR3 region is CASSPGPPSGRRSTDTQYF. The CDR3 DNA reads as TGTGCCAGCAGTCCCGGCCCCCCTAGCGGGAGAAGGAGCACAGATACGCAGTATTTT.

The count of this clonotype is one. This may come from a read error, since a much larger clone is one base off. The chain has TRBV20-1 and TRBJ1-1; TRBD1 might be the D (5 bases). The V end lost 3 bases, the J end lost 9 bases, and 20 bases lay between the germline ends. The CDR3 loop spans 14 amino acids. The germline gives CDR1 DFQATT, CDR2 SNEGSKA (reference sequence). CDR3 sequence: CSASSPRGGTKAFF. CDR3 in DNA: TGCAGTGCTAGTAGTCCGCGTGGAGGGACTAAAGCTTTCTTT.

The rearrangement links TRBV19 to TRBJ2-3, with D possibly matching TRBD1 (5 bases). CDR1 is LNHDA, CDR2 SQIVND, per germline (reference sequence). The CDR3 is 14 residues long. V lost 5 bases and J 7 bases, leaving 16 bases between the germline ends. CDR3 region: CASSSKRGVNTQYF. The CDR3 region has the DNA TGTGCCAGTAGTTCCAAAAGGGGTGTCAATACGCAGTATTTT.

In this sample, this clonotype turned up a few times. CDR3 residues: CASSLRGNEKLFF. In nucleotides, the CDR3 is TGTGCCAGCAGCTTAAGGGGAAATGAAAAACTGTTTTTT. The chain uses TRBV7-2 and TRBJ1-4, with D possibly matching TRBD1 (5 bases). Germline V gene lookup returns CDR1 SGHTA and CDR2 FQGNSA. Trimming cost V 2 bases and J 5 bases, with 6 bases left between them. CDR3 length: 13 residues. Supplemented by reference TRBV7-2 and TRBJ1-4, the full variable domain reads GAGVSQSPSNKVTEKGKDVELRCDPISGHTALYWYRQSLGQGLEFLIYFQGNSAPDKSGLPSDRFSAERTGGSVSTLTIQRTQQEDSAVYLCASSLRGNEKLFFGSGTQLSVL.

J is TRBJ1-4 and V is TRBV6-1, with D perhaps matching TRBD1 (6 bases). In germline, CDR1 is MNHNS, CDR2 SASEGT. The length of the CDR3 is 13 residues. V was cut by 6 bases and J by 4 bases, with 9 bases left in between. DNA for the CDR3: TGTGCCAGCAGGCACAGGGATAATGAAAAACTGTTTTTT. It is translated as CASRHRDNEKLFF.

This clonotype was picked up many times. The chain combines TRBV24-1 with TRBJ2-7; D tentatively fits TRBD1 or TRBD2 (5 bases each). Trimming removed 9 bases from V and 2 bases from J, with 10 bases in between. CDR3 size: 12 residues. The germline CDR1 and CDR2 sequences are KGHDR and SFDVKD. Here the CDR3 reads CATSPGPYEQYF. DNA for the CDR3: TGTGCCACCTCGCCGGGGCCCTACGAGCAGTACTTC.

This clonotype has at least ten counts. The genes are TRBV28 and TRBJ1-1; D might be TRBD1 (6 bases). The V gene's germline CDR1 is MDHEN and CDR2 SYDVKM. V lost 5 bases to trimming and J lost 5 bases, with 18 bases between them. This CDR3 has 15 residues. The DNA for the CDR3 is TGTGCCAGCAGTCCTCCCCACAGGGCTGGGACTGAAGCTTTCTTT. Encoded protein: CASSPPHRAGTEAFF. The full variable domain, its missing parts supplied by reference TRBV28 and TRBJ1-1, is DVKVTQSSRYLVKRTGEKVFLECVQDMDHENMFWYRQDPGLGLRLIYFSYDVKMKEKGDIPEGYSVSREKKERFSLILESASTNQTSMYLCASSPPHRAGTEAFFGQGTRLTVV.

In regard to this clonotype: No conserved phenylalanine or tryptophan ends this CDR3, so it is likely a read error. V usage is TRBV28 and J usage is TRBJ2-1; no clear D gene. The V gene's germline CDR1 is MDHEN and CDR2 SYDVKM. There are 14 residues in the CDR3. The V end lost 6 bases, the J end lost 2 bases, and 11 bases lay between the germline ends. The CDR3 loop is CASSLRFTYNEQFL. The CDR3 DNA reads as TGTGCCAGCAGCCTGCGGTTTACCTACAATGAGCAGTTCCTC.

As for this clonotype: Germline is not matched at one junction end, which may reflect a read error. This chain links TRBV12-3 or TRBV12-4 with TRBJ2-7, with 10 bases lining up with TRBD1. This CDR3 is 15 amino acids long. The CDR3 loop reads CAGSYTRDRGYEQYF. The CDR3, as DNA: TGTGCCGGCAGCTACACGAGGGACAGGGGTTACGAGCAGTACTTC.